The clone carrying this TCR beta chain has a handful of counts. The CDR3 extends over 18 amino acids. From germline, CDR1 is SGHAT and CDR2 FQNNGV. V lost 2 bases and J lost 1, with 20 bases in between. This sample is drawn from a study of breast tumors, draining lymph nodes, adjacent tissues. Samples came from axillary lymph nodes draining the breast cancer. Each CDR3 protein gets one entry after TCRdb re-called the multiplex PCR reads with MiXCR. The profile shows 290,000 or so distinct CDR3 sequences, over 25% of them singletons. This TCR was recovered from a female donor with breast cancer. Some clones in this sample may be carry-over from other donors' samples. Material: axillary lymph node tissue. The J gene is TRBJ2-5, the V gene TRBV11-2, with a possible D match to TRBD2 (6 bases). CDR3 in amino acids: CASSLWATGTCGQETQYF. The DNA of the CDR3 is TGTGCCAGCAGCTTATGGGCTACCGGGACTTGCGGCCAAGAGACCCAGTACTTC.